This T cell receptor beta chain comes out of a study of CD8+CD57+ T cells in acquired aplastic anemia (dated by TCRdb to 2017 to 2018). About the full investigation: A mean of about 3.2 ug of DNA, ranging from roughly 0.2 to 30 ug, was extracted from sorted CD4+ and CD8+ cells. An average of roughly 10 million reads for CD4+ cells and approximately 11 million reads for CD8+ cells was obtained from healthy donor samples.

As concerns this clonotype: Its specific antigen is unknown. Base qualities are missing; no much larger clone stands one base away.

V and J are truncated by 4 bases and 3 bases respectively, leaving an intervening sequence of 10 bases. CDR1 SNHLY and CDR2 FYNNEI are derived from the germline V gene. CDR3 length: 13 amino acids, cysteine to phenylalanine. CDR3 DNA only is kept here, 39 bases in frame from base 1. TCR beta VDJ combination and CDR3 sequence profiling used genomic DNA as the template. An Illumina HiSeq 2000 was used for TCR repertoire sequencing. In the original analysis: Repertoire assessment relied on Simpson's diversity index, CDR3 size and DJ length profiles, and TRBV/TRBJ rearrangement plots. The most abundant DNA sequence in the deep sequencing data was defined as the immunodominant clone. CDR3 amino acid sequences were screened for sharing across subjects and compared with published repertoires and the VDJdb database. Starting from the raw public reads, TCRdb applied fastp trimming at Q25, assembled clones with MiXCR and retained in-frame beta chains. Identical CDR3 proteins give one entry, which carries the most common genes and DNA. The V and J calls, along with clone size, are taken from TCRdb and not from the paper's own processing. The sample table shows tens of thousands of distinct CDR3 sequences, and about 45% are seen once. Approximately 61% of the sample is taken by the ten largest.

In the study, sorted CD4+ and CD8+ blood T cells from patients with severe aplastic anemia and from healthy subjects underwent deep sequencing of TCR repertoires. Ficoll-Paque density gradient centrifugation was used to isolate peripheral blood mononuclear cells. Before DNA was extracted, CD4+ and CD8+ T cells were sorted using either FACS or magnetic beads. General study outcomes and caveats: No significant difference in CD8+ Simpson's diversity was found between patients and healthy controls (P=0.060). Roughly 30 CD8+ CDR3 sequences were shared between patients and controls but appeared highly expressed in patients and within their immunodominant clones.

The sequence joins TRBV2 to TRBJ2-7; no D gene call is confident. The sequencing input was sorted CD4+, CD8+, or CD8+CD57+ T cells (not recorded which) from PBMCs. The TCR was taken from a human donor in good health, serving as a control. The CDR3 region: CASSGQRDYEQYF. The DNA sequence is as follows: TGTGCCAGCAGTGGACAAAGGGACTACGAGCAGTACTTC.